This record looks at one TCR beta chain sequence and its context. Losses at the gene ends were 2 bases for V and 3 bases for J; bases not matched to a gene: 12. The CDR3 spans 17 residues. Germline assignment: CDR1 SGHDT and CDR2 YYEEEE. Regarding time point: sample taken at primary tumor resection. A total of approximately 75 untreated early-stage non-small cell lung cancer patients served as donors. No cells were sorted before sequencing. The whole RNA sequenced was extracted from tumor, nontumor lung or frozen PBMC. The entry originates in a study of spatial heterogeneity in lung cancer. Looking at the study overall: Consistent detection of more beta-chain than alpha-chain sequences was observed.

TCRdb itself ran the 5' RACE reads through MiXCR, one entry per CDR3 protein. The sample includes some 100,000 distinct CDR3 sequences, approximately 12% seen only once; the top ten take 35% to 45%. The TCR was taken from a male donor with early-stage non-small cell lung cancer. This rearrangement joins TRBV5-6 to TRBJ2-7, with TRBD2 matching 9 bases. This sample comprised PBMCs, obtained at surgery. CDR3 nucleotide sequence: TGTGCCAGCAGCTTCGGGACTAGCCCCCTCCTCGTCTACGAGCAGTACTTC. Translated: CASSFGTSPLLVYEQYF.